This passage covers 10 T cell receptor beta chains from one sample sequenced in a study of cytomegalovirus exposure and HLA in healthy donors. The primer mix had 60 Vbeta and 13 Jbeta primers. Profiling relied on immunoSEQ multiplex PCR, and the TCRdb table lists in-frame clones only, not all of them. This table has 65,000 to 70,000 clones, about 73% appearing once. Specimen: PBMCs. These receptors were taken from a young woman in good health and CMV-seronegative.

The CDR3 DNA reads as TGTGCCAGCAGCTTATTCGGGGACCAAGAGACCCAGTACTTC. Protein product: CASSLFGDQETQYF. The chain couples TRBV7-3 to TRBJ2-5; a weak D match, TRBD2 (5 bases). The CDR3 runs 14 residues. V was shortened by 2 bases and J by 0 bases, with 7 bases between the two germline ends. Germline V gives CDR1 SGHTA, CDR2 FQGTGA.

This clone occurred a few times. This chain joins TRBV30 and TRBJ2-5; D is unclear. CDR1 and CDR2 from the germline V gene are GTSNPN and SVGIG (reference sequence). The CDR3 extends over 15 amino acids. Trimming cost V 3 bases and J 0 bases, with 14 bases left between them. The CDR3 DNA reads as TGTGCCTGGAGACCGACATGGCGAAACCAAGAGACCCAGTACTTC. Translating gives CAWRPTWRNQETQYF.

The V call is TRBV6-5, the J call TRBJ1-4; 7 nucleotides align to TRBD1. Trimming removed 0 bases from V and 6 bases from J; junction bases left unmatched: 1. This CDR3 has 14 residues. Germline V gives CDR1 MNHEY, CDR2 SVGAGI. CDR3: CASSYSGGDEKLFF. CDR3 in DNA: TGTGCCAGCAGTTACTCAGGGGGCGATGAAAAACTGTTTTTT.

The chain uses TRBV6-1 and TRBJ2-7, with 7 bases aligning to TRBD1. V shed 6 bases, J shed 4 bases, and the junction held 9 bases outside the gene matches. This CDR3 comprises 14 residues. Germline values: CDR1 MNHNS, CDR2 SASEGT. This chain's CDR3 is CASRRPDRAYEQYF. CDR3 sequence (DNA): TGTGCCAGCAGGAGACCAGACAGGGCGTACGAGCAGTACTTC.

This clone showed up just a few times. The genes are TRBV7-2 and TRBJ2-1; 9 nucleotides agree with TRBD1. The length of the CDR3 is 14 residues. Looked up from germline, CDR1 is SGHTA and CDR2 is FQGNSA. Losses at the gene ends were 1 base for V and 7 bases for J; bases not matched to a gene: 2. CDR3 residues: CASSLVTGGNEQFF. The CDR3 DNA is TGTGCCAGCAGCTTAGTGACAGGGGGGAATGAGCAGTTCTTC.

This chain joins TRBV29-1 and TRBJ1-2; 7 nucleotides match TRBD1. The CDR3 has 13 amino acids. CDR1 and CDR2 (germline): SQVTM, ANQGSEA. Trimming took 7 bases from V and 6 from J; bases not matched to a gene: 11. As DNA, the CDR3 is TGCAGCGCCCGTCTGGGGACAGTCGATGGCTACACCTTC. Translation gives CSARLGTVDGYTF.

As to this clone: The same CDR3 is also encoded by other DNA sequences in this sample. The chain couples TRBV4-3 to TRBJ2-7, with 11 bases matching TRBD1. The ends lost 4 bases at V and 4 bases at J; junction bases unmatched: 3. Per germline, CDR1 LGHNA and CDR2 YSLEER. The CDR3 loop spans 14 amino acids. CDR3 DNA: TGCGCCAGCAGCCCGGGACAGGGGGTTTACGAGCAGTACTTC. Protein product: CASSPGQGVYEQYF.

In nucleotides, the CDR3 is TGCAGCGTCCACGGATCCCCCCGGGACAGGGGGCCCTACGAGCAGTACTTC. Its protein is CSVHGSPRDRGPYEQYF. The chain recombines TRBV29-1 with TRBJ2-7, with 12 bases aligning to TRBD1. This CDR3 has 17 amino acids. Germline CDR1 and CDR2: SQVTM and ANQGSEA. The V segment lost 6 bases and the J segment 2 bases; nucleotides outside the gene matches: 14.

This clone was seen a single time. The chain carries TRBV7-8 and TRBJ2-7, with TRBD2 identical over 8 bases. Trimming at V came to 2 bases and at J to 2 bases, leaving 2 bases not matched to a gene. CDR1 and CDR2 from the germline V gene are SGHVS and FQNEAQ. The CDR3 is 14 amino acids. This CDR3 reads CASSLRREAYEQYF. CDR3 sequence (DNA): TGTGCCAGCAGCTTAAGGCGGGAGGCCTACGAGCAGTACTTC.

The CDR3 DNA is TGCGCCAGCAGCACCCCGGGACAGGGGGCTTGGGGCTACACCTTC. Translating gives CASSTPGQGAWGYTF. The chain employs TRBV5-1 and TRBJ1-2; TRBD1 matches 12 bases. Trimming cost V 4 bases and J 8 bases; bases outside gene matches: 9. The CDR3 contains 15 residues. Germline values: CDR1 SGHRS, CDR2 YFSETQ.